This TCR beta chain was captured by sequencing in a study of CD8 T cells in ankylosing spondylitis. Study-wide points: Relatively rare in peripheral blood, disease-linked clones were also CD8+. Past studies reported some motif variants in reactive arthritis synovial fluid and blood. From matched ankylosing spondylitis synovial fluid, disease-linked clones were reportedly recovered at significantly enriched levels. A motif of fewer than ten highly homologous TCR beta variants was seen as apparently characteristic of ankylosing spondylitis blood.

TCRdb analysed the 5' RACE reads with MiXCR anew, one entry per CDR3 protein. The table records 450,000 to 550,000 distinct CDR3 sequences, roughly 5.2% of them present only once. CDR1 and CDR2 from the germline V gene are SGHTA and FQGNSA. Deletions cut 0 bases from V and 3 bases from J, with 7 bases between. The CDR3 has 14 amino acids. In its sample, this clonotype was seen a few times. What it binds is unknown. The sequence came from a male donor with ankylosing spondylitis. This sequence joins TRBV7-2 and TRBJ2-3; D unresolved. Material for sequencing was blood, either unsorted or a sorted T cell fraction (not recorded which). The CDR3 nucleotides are TGTGCCAGCAGCTTAGCGCGATGGACAGATACGCAGTATTTT. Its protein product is CASSLARWTDTQYF.